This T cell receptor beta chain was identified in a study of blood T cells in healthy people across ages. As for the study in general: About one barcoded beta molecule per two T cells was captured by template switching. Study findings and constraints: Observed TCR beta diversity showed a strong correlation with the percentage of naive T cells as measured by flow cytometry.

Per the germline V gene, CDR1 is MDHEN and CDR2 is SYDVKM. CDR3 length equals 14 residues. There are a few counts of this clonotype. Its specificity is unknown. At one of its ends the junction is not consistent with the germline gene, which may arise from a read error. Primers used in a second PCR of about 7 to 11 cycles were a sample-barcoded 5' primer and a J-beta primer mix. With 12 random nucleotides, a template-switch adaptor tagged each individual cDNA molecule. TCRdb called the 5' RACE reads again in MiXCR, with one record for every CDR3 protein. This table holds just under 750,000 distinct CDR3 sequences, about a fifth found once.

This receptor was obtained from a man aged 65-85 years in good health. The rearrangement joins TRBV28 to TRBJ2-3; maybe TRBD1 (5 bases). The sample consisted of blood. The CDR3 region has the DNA TGCGCCAGCAGCTTGCGACAGAGCACAGATACGCAGTATTTT. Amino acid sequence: CASSLRQSTDTQYF.